Below, 18 T cell receptor beta chains from the same sample are listed, as sequenced in a study of CD8 T cells in ankylosing spondylitis. These receptors' targets are unknown. Via MiXCR, TCRdb re-called the 5' RACE reads, giving one row per CDR3 protein. The repertoire has more than 650,000 distinct CDR3 sequences, over 9.5% of them found once; the top ten carry just over 0.5%. Whole-study results and caveats: A TCR beta motif made of fewer than 10 highly homologous variants seemed typical of ankylosing spondylitis blood.

Sequencing input: blood, either unsorted or a sorted T cell fraction (not recorded which). The source of these receptors is a male donor with ankylosing spondylitis.

This chain links TRBV5-1 with TRBJ2-7, with 7 nucleotides matching TRBD1. CDR1 is SGHRS and CDR2 is YFSETQ in the germline V gene. This CDR3 has 15 amino acids. The V gene end was trimmed by 2 bases and the J gene end by 0 bases; junction bases not matched to a gene: 5. The CDR3 DNA sequence: TGCGCCAGCAGCTTCTGGACAGGTCCCTCCTACGAGCAGTACTTC. This gives the protein CASSFWTGPSYEQYF.

This clonotype was detected only a few times. V is TRBV10-3 and J is TRBJ1-4, with a possible D match to TRBD1 (5 bases). V lost 5 bases, J lost 0 bases, and 10 bases lay in between. Per germline, CDR1 ENHRY and CDR2 SYGVKD. This CDR3 has 15 amino acids. CDR3 amino acids: CAISWGPATNEKLFF. The CDR3 nucleotides are TGTGCCATCAGTTGGGGACCTGCAACTAATGAAAAACTGTTTTTT.

V is TRBV20-1 and J is TRBJ1-1; D might be TRBD1 (6 bases). Germline V CDR1 and CDR2: DFQATT, SNEGSKA (reference sequence). This CDR3 is built from 13 residues. V was clipped by 7 bases and J by 0 bases, with 12 bases between them. CDR3 sequence: CSGIRDMNTEAFF. The DNA of the CDR3 is TGCAGTGGCATACGGGACATGAACACTGAAGCTTTCTTT.

V and J are TRBV7-6 and TRBJ1-3; no reliable D call. V gave up 5 bases and J gave up 0 bases, with 14 bases separating them. This CDR3 has 16 amino acids. CDR1 SGHVS and CDR2 FNYEAQ come from the germline V gene. The CDR3 is CASSAGSFHSGNTIYF. The CDR3 bases are TGTGCCAGCAGCGCCGGATCCTTTCACTCTGGAAACACCATATATTTT.

The chain joins TRBV5-1 to TRBJ2-5; 12 bases agree with TRBD2. V lost 3 bases to trimming and J lost 2 bases; unmatched junction nucleotides: 5. The CDR3 contains 16 residues. Germline values: CDR1 SGHRS, CDR2 YFSETQ. The DNA for the CDR3 is TGCGCCAGCAGCTCCGGACTAGCGGGGAAGCAAGAGACCCAGTACTTC. It codes for CASSSGLAGKQETQYF.

At least ten counts were recorded for this clonotype. The V call is TRBV7-2, the J call TRBJ1-5, with D maybe TRBD1 (5 bases). Trimming stripped 0 bases from V and 6 bases from J, with 12 bases between. The germline CDR1 and CDR2 sequences are SGHTA and FQGNSA. The CDR3 is 15 residues long. CDR3 sequence reads: CASSLAGGVGQPQHF. DNA for the CDR3: TGTGCCAGCAGCTTAGCAGGAGGGGTGGGTCAGCCCCAGCATTTT.

The rearrangement joins TRBV7-2 to TRBJ1-3; D not resolved. Germline V gene lookup returns CDR1 SGHTA and CDR2 FQGNSA. The CDR3 sequence is 13 residues long. Between the trimmed V and J ends, which lost 2 bases and 2 bases, there was a span of 4 bases. The CDR3 DNA follows: TGTGCCAGCAGCTTAAATGCTGGAAACACCATATATTTT. Translated: CASSLNAGNTIYF.

The rearrangement links TRBV7-8 to TRBJ2-7, with D unresolved. CDR1 is SGHVS and CDR2 is FQNEAQ in the germline V gene. The V end lost 1 base, the J end lost 0 bases, and 10 bases lay between the germline ends. This CDR3 region has 15 residues. CDR3 sequence: CASSLVDGTSYEQYF. The CDR3 nucleotides are TGTGCCAGCAGCTTAGTTGACGGAACCTCCTACGAGCAGTACTTC.

This chain uses TRBV4-3 with TRBJ2-5; 10 bases match TRBD2. Germline V gene sequence: CDR1 LGHNA, CDR2 YSLEER. The CDR3 sequence is 15 residues long. V shed 4 bases, J shed 2 bases, and the junction held 4 bases outside the gene matches. CDR3 amino acids: CASSRSGGRQETQYF. The DNA for the CDR3 is TGCGCCAGCAGCCGTAGCGGGGGGCGTCAAGAGACCCAGTACTTC.

This rearrangement joins TRBV15 to TRBJ2-1; tentatively, D is TRBD1 or TRBD2 (5 bases each). The V end lost 0 bases, the J end lost 4 bases, and 10 bases lay between the germline ends. This CDR3 has 15 residues. The germline CDR1 and CDR2 sequences are LNHNV and YYDKDF (reference sequence). CDR3 sequence reads: CATSRDGTEYNEQFF. Here the CDR3 DNA reads TGTGCCACCAGCAGAGACGGGACCGAGTACAATGAGCAGTTCTTC. The whole variable domain, filled in from reference TRBV15 and TRBJ2-1, reads DAMVIQNPRYQVTQFGKPVTLSCSQTLNHNVMYWYQQKSSQAPKLLFHYYDKDFNNEADTPDNFQSRRPNTSFCFLDIRSPGLGDTAMYLCATSRDGTEYNEQFFGPGTRLTVL.

The rearrangement joins TRBV18 to TRBJ2-3; D gene unclear. Trimming left V 0 bases short and J 1 base short, with 8 bases between. CDR3 length: 15 residues. Germline V CDR1 and CDR2: KGHSH, LQKENI. CDR3 loop: CASSPPNSRTDTQYF. CDR3 coding DNA: TGTGCCAGCTCACCACCCAACAGCCGCACAGATACGCAGTATTTT. Complete variable domain (other parts from reference TRBV18 and TRBJ2-3): NAGVMQNPRHLVRRRGQEARLRCSPMKGHSHVYWYRQLPEEGLKFMVYLQKENIIDESGMPKERFSAEFPKEGPSILRIQQVVRGDSAAYFCASSPPNSRTDTQYFGPGTRLTVL.

This clonotype came up a few times. This chain links TRBV10-3 with TRBJ2-7; D is ambiguous. Trimming took 3 bases from V and 3 from J, leaving 12 bases between them. The CDR3 totals 14 residues. CDR1 and CDR2 (germline): ENHRY, SYGVKD. Here the CDR3 DNA reads TGTGCCATCAGTGATTTTCAGAGGCACTACGAGCAGTACTTC. Amino acid sequence: CAISDFQRHYEQYF.

The table lists this clonotype with many counts. This rearrangement joins TRBV4-3 to TRBJ1-2; 8 bases align to TRBD1. There are 12 residues in the CDR3. J lost 8 bases, V lost 4 bases, and 3 bases had no gene match. Germline assignment: CDR1 LGHNA and CDR2 YSLEER. The CDR3 is CASSPQGGGYTF. The CDR3 bases are TGCGCCAGCAGCCCACAGGGGGGCGGCTACACCTTC.

Concerning this clonotype itself: It is likely a read error, because the conserved phenylalanine at the end of the CDR3 is missing. The genes are TRBV7-2 and TRBJ1-5; D remains ambiguous. Germline CDR1 SGHTA, CDR2 FQGNSA. CDR3 length: 13 residues. V lost 3 bases and J 5 bases, leaving 8 bases between the germline ends. This CDR3 reads CASSFWADQPQHL. In DNA form, the CDR3 reads TGTGCCAGCAGCTTTTGGGCCGATCAGCCCCAGCATCTT.

V gene TRBV5-1 combines with J gene TRBJ2-5, with 9 bases lining up with TRBD2. CDR1 SGHRS and CDR2 YFSETQ come from the germline V gene. V gave up 2 bases and J gave up 1 base; unmatched junction bases: 3. The CDR3 has 15 residues. Written as DNA, the CDR3 is TGCGCCAGCAGCTTACAGACTAGCGGCCAAGAGACCCAGTACTTC. It codes for CASSLQTSGQETQYF. Based on the CDR3 plus reference TRBV5-1 and TRBJ2-5, the full variable domain is KAGVTQTPRYLIKTRGQQVTLSCSPISGHRSVSWYQQTPGQGLQFLFEYFSETQRNKGNFPGRFSGRQFSNSRSEMNVSTLELGDSALYLCASSLQTSGQETQYFGPGTRLLVL.

The table lists this clonotype with a few counts. This rearrangement joins TRBV5-1 to TRBJ1-2; maybe TRBD1 (6 bases). Looked up from germline, CDR1 is SGHRS and CDR2 is YFSETQ. The CDR3 extends over 14 amino acids. V lost 0 bases and J 4 bases, leaving 10 bases between the germline ends. In nucleotides, the CDR3 is TGCGCCAGCAGCTTGGGCAGGGGTATCTATGGCTACACCTTC. It yields the protein CASSLGRGIYGYTF.

The rearrangement uses TRBV6-5 and TRBJ1-4; D perhaps matches TRBD1 (6 bases). This CDR3 comprises 15 residues. CDR1 and CDR2 from the germline V gene are MNHEY and SVGAGI. The V and J ends lost 2 bases and 8 bases respectively, with 15 bases between them. In DNA form, the CDR3 reads TGTGCCAGCAGTTACGGGGCAGGGGTACGCGAAAAACTGTTTTTT. The encoded protein is CASSYGAGVREKLFF.

This sequence joins TRBV18 and TRBJ1-2, with D tentatively TRBD1 (5 bases). This CDR3 comprises 17 residues. Trimming took off 4 bases at V and 4 bases at J, with 22 bases between the two ends. The V gene's germline CDR1 is KGHSH and CDR2 LQKENI. The CDR3 spells CASSLSGTSQDRYGYTF. CDR3 DNA: TGTGCCAGCTCACTTTCCGGGACGAGCCAAGACCGCTATGGCTACACCTTC.